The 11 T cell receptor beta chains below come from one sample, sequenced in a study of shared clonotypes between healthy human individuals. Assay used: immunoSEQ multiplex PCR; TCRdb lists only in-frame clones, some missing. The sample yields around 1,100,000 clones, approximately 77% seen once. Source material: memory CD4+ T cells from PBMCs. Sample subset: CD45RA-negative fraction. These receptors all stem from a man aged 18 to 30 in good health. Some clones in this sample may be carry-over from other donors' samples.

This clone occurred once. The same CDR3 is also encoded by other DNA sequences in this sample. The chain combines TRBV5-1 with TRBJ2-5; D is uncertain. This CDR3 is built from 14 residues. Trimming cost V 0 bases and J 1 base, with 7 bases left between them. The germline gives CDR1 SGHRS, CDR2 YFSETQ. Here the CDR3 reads CASSLGVGQETQYF. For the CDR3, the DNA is TGCGCCAGCAGCTTGGGGGTCGGCCAAGAGACCCAGTACTTC.

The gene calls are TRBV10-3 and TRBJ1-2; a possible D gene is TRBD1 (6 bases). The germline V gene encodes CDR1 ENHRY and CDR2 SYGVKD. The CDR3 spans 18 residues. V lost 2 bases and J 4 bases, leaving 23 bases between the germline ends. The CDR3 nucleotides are TGTGCCATCAGTGAGCCTGAACCTGGCAGGGGTCGGCGCTATGGCTACACCTTC. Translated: CAISEPEPGRGRRYGYTF.

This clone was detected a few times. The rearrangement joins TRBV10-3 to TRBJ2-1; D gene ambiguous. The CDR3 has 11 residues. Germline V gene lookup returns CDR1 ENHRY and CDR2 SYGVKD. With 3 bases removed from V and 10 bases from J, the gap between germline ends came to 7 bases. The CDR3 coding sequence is TGTGCCATCAGTGAAATGGAAGAGCAGTTCTTC. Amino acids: CAISEMEEQFF.

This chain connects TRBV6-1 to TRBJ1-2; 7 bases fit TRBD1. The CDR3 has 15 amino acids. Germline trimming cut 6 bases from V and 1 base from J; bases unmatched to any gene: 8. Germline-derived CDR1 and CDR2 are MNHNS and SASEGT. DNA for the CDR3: TGTGCCAGCAGCGGCGGGACAGTAGATAACTATGGCTACACCTTC. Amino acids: CASSGGTVDNYGYTF.

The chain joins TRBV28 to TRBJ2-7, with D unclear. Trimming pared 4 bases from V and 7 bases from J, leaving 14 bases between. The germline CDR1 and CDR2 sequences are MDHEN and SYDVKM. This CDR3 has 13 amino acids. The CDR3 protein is CASSSPAPGEQYF. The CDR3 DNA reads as TGTGCCAGCAGTTCCCCGGCCCCTGGAGAGCAGTACTTC.

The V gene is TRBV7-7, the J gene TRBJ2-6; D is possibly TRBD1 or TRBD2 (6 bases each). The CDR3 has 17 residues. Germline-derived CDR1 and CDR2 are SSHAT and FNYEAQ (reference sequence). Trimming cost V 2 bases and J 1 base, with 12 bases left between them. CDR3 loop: CASSLCRGPSGANVLTF. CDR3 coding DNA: TGTGCCAGCAGCTTATGCCGGGGGCCGTCTGGGGCCAACGTCCTGACTTTC.

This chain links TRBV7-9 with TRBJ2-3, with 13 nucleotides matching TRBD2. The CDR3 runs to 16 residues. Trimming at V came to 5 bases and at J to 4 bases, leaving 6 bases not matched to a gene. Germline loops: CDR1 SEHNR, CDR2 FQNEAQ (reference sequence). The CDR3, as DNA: TGTGCCAGCAGCCCCGGGACTAGCGGGAAATCAGATACGCAGTATTTT. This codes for CASSPGTSGKSDTQYF. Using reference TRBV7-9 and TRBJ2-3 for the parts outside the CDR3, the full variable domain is DTGVSQNPRHKITKRGQNVTFRCDPISEHNRLYWYRQTLGQGPEFLTYFQNEAQLEKSRLLSDRFSAERPKGSFSTLEIQRTEQGDSAMYLCASSPGTSGKSDTQYFGPGTRLTVL.

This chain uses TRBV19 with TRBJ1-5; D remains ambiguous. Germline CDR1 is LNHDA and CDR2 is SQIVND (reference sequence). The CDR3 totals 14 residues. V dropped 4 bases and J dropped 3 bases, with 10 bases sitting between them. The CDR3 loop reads CASSTTRANQPQHF. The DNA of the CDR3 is TGTGCCAGTAGTACAACGAGAGCCAATCAGCCCCAGCATTTT.

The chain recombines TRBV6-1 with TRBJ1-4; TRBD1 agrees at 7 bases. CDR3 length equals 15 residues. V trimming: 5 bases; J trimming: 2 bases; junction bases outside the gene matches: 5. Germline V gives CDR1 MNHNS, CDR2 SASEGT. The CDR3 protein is CASSRTGVTNEKLFF. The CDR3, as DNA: TGTGCCAGCAGTAGAACAGGGGTGACTAATGAAAAACTGTTTTTT.

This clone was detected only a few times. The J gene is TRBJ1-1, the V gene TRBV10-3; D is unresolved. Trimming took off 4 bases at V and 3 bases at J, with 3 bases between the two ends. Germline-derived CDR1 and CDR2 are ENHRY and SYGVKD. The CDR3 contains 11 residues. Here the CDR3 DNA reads TGTGCCATCAGTGGTTACACTGAAGCTTTCTTT. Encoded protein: CAISGYTEAFF.

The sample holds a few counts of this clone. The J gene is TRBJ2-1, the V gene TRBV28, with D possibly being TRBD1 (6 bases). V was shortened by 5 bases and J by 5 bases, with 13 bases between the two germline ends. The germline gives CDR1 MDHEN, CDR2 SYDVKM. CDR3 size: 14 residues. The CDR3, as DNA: TGTGCCAGCAGTCCCCAGACAGGTCACAATGAGCAGTTCTTC. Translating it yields CASSPQTGHNEQFF.